These 27 T cell receptor beta chains came from one sample sequenced in a study of a mutant IDH1 vaccine in newly diagnosed glioma. Time point meaning: week 47, end of study. Every single dose of the vaccine, 300 ug of mutant IDH1 20-mer peptide, came with topical imiquimod. These receptors' antigens are unknown. Only in-frame clones appear in the TCRdb table, and some are missing; sequencing was by immunoSEQ multiplex PCR. The data show 50,000 to 70,000 clones, with roughly 87% seen just once and around 3.5% held by the top ten. The starting material was PBMCs, obtained from a glioma patient whose treatment included an IDH1 peptide vaccine. The receptors shown here come from a woman aged 45-60 years with glioma.

This chain uses TRBV9 with TRBJ2-5; a weak D match, TRBD2 (7 bases). The ends were cut back, 0 bases at V and 5 bases at J, with 14 bases in the middle. CDR3 length: 15 residues. CDR1 is SGDLS and CDR2 is YYNGEE in the germline V gene. The CDR3 DNA is TGTGCCAGCAGCGTAGAGTGGGGGGGCTTGGAGACCCAGTACTTC. This gives the protein CASSVEWGGLETQYF.

The J gene is TRBJ1-4, the V gene TRBV19, with D hard to call. Trimming cost V 10 bases and J 8 bases, with 14 bases left between them. The CDR3 is 12 residues long. CDR1 is LNHDA, CDR2 SQIVND, per germline (reference sequence). CDR3 coding DNA: TGTGCCACCTCGATTATCGGCGAAAAACTGTTTTTT. It yields the protein CATSIIGEKLFF.

The chain employs TRBV2 and TRBJ1-3; no clear D. The CDR3 length is 14 residues. The V end lost 6 bases, the J end lost 4 bases, and 13 bases lay between the germline ends. The germline CDR1 and CDR2 sequences are SNHLY and FYNNEI. CDR3 region: CASRGERRGNTIYF. The CDR3 nucleotides are TGTGCCAGCAGGGGCGAGAGGAGAGGAAACACCATATATTTT.

The chain carries TRBV6-5 and TRBJ1-1, with D unresolved. CDR3 length: 14 residues. The V gene lost 5 bases and the J gene lost 0 bases, with 10 bases spanning the gap. CDR1 is MNHEY and CDR2 is SVGAGI in the germline V gene. The CDR3 DNA follows: TGTGCCAGCAGTCCCCGGGCCATGAACACTGAAGCTTTCTTT. Translated, it gives CASSPRAMNTEAFF.

V usage is TRBV5-1 and J usage is TRBJ1-1; weak D call: TRBD1 (5 bases). The germline CDR1 and CDR2 sequences are SGHRS and YFSETQ. V lost 4 bases and J 8 bases, leaving 12 bases between the germline ends. CDR3 length: 12 residues. Here the CDR3 reads CASSPGRGEAFF. CDR3 bases: TGCGCCAGCAGCCCGGGACGGGGGGAAGCTTTCTTT.

The gene calls are TRBV15 and TRBJ1-2, with D unresolved. The V end lost 1 base, the J end lost 2 bases, and 8 bases lay between the germline ends. This CDR3 is built from 14 residues. CDR1 and CDR2 from the germline V gene are LNHNV and YYDKDF (reference sequence). The chain's CDR3 is CATSRVGGNYGYTF. CDR3 coding DNA: TGTGCCACCAGCAGAGTCGGCGGGAACTATGGCTACACCTTC.

J is TRBJ1-5 and V is TRBV4-1; D gene uncertain. The germline V gene encodes CDR1 MGHRA and CDR2 YSYEKL. The CDR3 consists of 17 residues. The V end lost 3 bases, the J end lost 0 bases, and 15 bases lay between the germline ends. The CDR3 DNA follows: TGCGCCAGCAGCCAGGACGGACTAAGACCTAGCAATCAGCCCCAGCATTTT. Amino acid sequence: CASSQDGLRPSNQPQHF.

V is TRBV7-8 and J is TRBJ1-1; D is possibly TRBD1 (5 bases). The germline CDR1 and CDR2 sequences are SGHVS and FQNEAQ. V was trimmed by 5 bases and J by 2 bases, leaving 12 bases between them. The CDR3 contains 14 residues. CDR3: CASSPRGDNTEAFF. The CDR3 DNA follows: TGTGCCAGCAGCCCTAGAGGGGACAACACTGAAGCTTTCTTT.

The rearrangement uses TRBV7-9 and TRBJ2-3; 10 positions agree with TRBD1. Germline values: CDR1 SEHNR, CDR2 FQNEAQ (reference sequence). V lost 7 bases to trimming and J lost 5 bases; unmatched junction nucleotides: 9. This CDR3 comprises 15 residues. CDR3 protein: CASIPRTGGVDTQYF. The CDR3 nucleotides read TGTGCCAGCATCCCTAGGACAGGGGGGGTAGATACGCAGTATTTT.

The V gene is TRBV6-5, the J gene TRBJ1-5, with D possibly being TRBD1 (5 bases). This CDR3 contains 15 residues. Trimming removed 2 bases at V and 3 bases at J, with 11 bases between. Per the germline V gene, CDR1 is MNHEY and CDR2 is SVGAGI. CDR3 nucleotides: TGTGCCAGCAGTTACACGGGGGGGGACAATCAGCCCCAGCATTTT. Amino acids: CASSYTGGDNQPQHF.

CDR3 sequence reads: CASVVEGGSYEQYF. The CDR3 DNA reads TGTGCCAGCGTAGTGGAGGGGGGATCCTACGAGCAGTACTTC. This chain joins TRBV2 and TRBJ2-7, with D perhaps given as TRBD1 or TRBD2 (6 bases each). The germline gives CDR1 SNHLY, CDR2 FYNNEI. The CDR3 has 14 amino acids. Trimming removed 8 bases at V and 1 base at J, with 15 bases between.

The genes are TRBV27 and TRBJ1-6; no definite D call. Deletions cut 3 bases from V and 5 bases from J, with 14 bases between. The CDR3 consists of 16 residues. Germline lookup yields CDR1 MNHEY and CDR2 SMNVEV (reference sequence). The DNA of the CDR3 is TGTGCCAGCAGTTTCGGGTCCCTCCCTAATAATTCACCCCTCCACTTT. Its protein product is CASSFGSLPNNSPLHF.

The chain combines TRBV7-2 with TRBJ2-2; D might be TRBD1 (6 bases). With 2 bases removed from V and 1 base from J, the gap between germline ends came to 8 bases. Germline loops: CDR1 SGHTA, CDR2 FQGNSA. The CDR3 is 15 amino acids. CDR3 bases: TGTGCCAGCAGCTTATCCAGGGGGAACACCGGGGAGCTGTTTTTT. Its translation: CASSLSRGNTGELFF.

V usage is TRBV2 and J usage is TRBJ1-4; D remains unclear. This CDR3 has 15 amino acids. CDR1 and CDR2 (germline): SNHLY, FYNNEI. The V end was cut by 1 base, the J end by 4 bases, with 10 bases between. The CDR3 region is CASSEVGRINEKLFF. CDR3 DNA: TGTGCCAGCAGTGAAGTTGGACGGATTAATGAAAAACTGTTTTTT.

The chain links TRBV7-9 to TRBJ2-2; D might be TRBD1 (6 bases). V was clipped by 6 bases and J by 1 base, with 9 bases between them. This CDR3 is 14 amino acids long. The germline CDR1 and CDR2 sequences are SEHNR and FQNEAQ (reference sequence). The CDR3 loop is CASRSDRNTGELFF. CDR3 sequence (DNA): TGTGCCAGCAGATCGGACAGGAACACCGGGGAGCTGTTTTTT.

This sequence joins TRBV5-1 and TRBJ1-3, with D possibly matching TRBD1 (5 bases). V was trimmed by 0 bases and J by 4 bases, leaving 14 bases between them. Germline V gene lookup returns CDR1 SGHRS and CDR2 YFSETQ. This CDR3 is built from 16 residues. The CDR3 region has the DNA TGCGCCAGCAGCTTGGCCGGGGGACGATTCGGAAACACCATATATTTT. It encodes CASSLAGGRFGNTIYF.

This rearrangement joins TRBV6-1 to TRBJ1-5; 12 bases match TRBD1. Looked up from germline, CDR1 is MNHNS and CDR2 is SASEGT. V shed 9 bases, J shed 6 bases, and the junction held 3 bases outside the gene matches. The CDR3 has 13 amino acids. Here the CDR3 DNA reads TGTGCCAGGGGACAGGGGGCGGGTCAGCCCCAGCATTTT. Residues: CARGQGAGQPQHF.

The chain uses TRBV4-2 and TRBJ2-1; 12 positions match TRBD2. After removal of 2 bases from V and 5 bases from J, the junction contained 1 base not matched to a gene. The V gene's germline CDR1 is LGHNA and CDR2 YNFKEQ. The CDR3 has 15 residues. CDR3 sequence (DNA): TGTGCCAGCAGCCAACTAGCGGGGGGGAACAATGAGCAGTTCTTC. It translates to CASSQLAGGNNEQFF.

The chain carries TRBV4-3 and TRBJ1-4; D not resolved. This CDR3 is built from 18 residues. CDR1 and CDR2 from the germline V gene are LGHNA and YSLEER. V was cut by 0 bases and J by 4 bases, with 18 bases left in between. The CDR3: CASSQDPHGSVGNEKLFF. The CDR3 coding sequence is TGCGCCAGCAGCCAAGACCCTCACGGGTCGGTGGGTAATGAAAAACTGTTTTTT.

The V and J genes are TRBV5-1 and TRBJ2-2; D perhaps matches TRBD1 (5 bases). The CDR3 totals 16 residues. Per germline, CDR1 SGHRS and CDR2 YFSETQ. Trimming removed 3 bases at V and 6 bases at J, with 18 bases between. The CDR3 here is CASSSSSRVEPGELFF. CDR3 DNA: TGCGCCAGCAGCTCCTCGAGCAGGGTTGAGCCCGGGGAGCTGTTTTTT.

The chain joins TRBV18 to TRBJ2-5; D gene unclear. The length of the CDR3 is 12 residues. Germline V lookup: CDR1 KGHSH, CDR2 LQKENI. Trimming pared 5 bases from V and 1 base from J, leaving 5 bases between. The CDR3 bases are TGTGCCAGCTCAAGCGTCCAAGAGACCCAGTACTTC. It encodes CASSSVQETQYF.

This clone appeared a single time. The J gene is TRBJ1-1, the V gene TRBV19; D possibly corresponds to TRBD1 (5 bases). CDR3 length equals 14 residues. V was cut by 6 bases and J by 4 bases, with 15 bases left in between. Germline V lookup: CDR1 LNHDA, CDR2 SQIVND (reference sequence). The DNA of the CDR3 is TGTGCCAGTAGGGGCGACAGTCCGGGCACTGAAGCTTTCTTT. The encoded protein is CASRGDSPGTEAFF.

The gene calls are TRBV7-2 and TRBJ2-5; D is perhaps TRBD2 (7 bases). V was pared by 4 bases and J by 5 bases, with 14 bases between. Germline V lookup: CDR1 SGHTA, CDR2 FQGNSA. The CDR3 contains 14 residues. CDR3 DNA: TGTGCCAGCAGCTCCACCTCGGGGGGCGAGACCCAGTACTTC. Encoded protein: CASSSTSGGETQYF. The full variable domain, completed using reference TRBV7-2 and TRBJ2-5, is GAGVSQSPSNKVTEKGKDVELRCDPISGHTALYWYRQSLGQGLEFLIYFQGNSAPDKSGLPSDRFSAERTGGSVSTLTIQRTQQEDSAVYLCASSSTSGGETQYFGPGTRLLVL.

The V and J genes are TRBV6-1 and TRBJ1-1; D perhaps matches TRBD1 (5 bases). CDR3 length: 13 amino acids. Germline assignment: CDR1 MNHNS and CDR2 SASEGT. The ends were cut back, 1 base at V and 4 bases at J, with 7 bases in the middle. Written as DNA, the CDR3 is TGTGCCAGCAGTGAAGGTCAGGGCACTGAAGCTTTCTTT. Residues: CASSEGQGTEAFF.

The chain has TRBV19 and TRBJ1-1; 9 bases line up with TRBD1. The V gene end was trimmed by 7 bases and the J gene end by 7 bases; junction bases not matched to a gene: 7. This CDR3 is 13 amino acids long. Germline values: CDR1 LNHDA, CDR2 SQIVND (reference sequence). The CDR3: CASIRGQGGEAFF. Here the CDR3 DNA reads TGTGCCAGTATCCGGGGACAGGGCGGTGAAGCTTTCTTT.

A single count supports this clone. The gene calls are TRBV5-4 and TRBJ1-2, with 7 bases fitting TRBD1. Germline lookup yields CDR1 SGHNT and CDR2 YYREEE (reference sequence). The CDR3 spans 15 residues. J gave up 5 bases and V 1 base, and 8 bases lay outside the gene matches. The CDR3 protein is CASSLIQGDIYGYTF. In nucleotides, the CDR3 is TGTGCCAGCAGCTTGATTCAGGGGGACATATATGGCTACACCTTC.

The rearrangement uses TRBV27 and TRBJ1-1; tentative D call: TRBD1 (5 bases). Trimming removed 0 bases at V and 0 bases at J, with 8 bases between. CDR3 length: 15 residues. Germline values: CDR1 MNHEY, CDR2 SMNVEV (reference sequence). The CDR3 here is CASSLSRVLNTEAFF. The CDR3 DNA reads as TGTGCCAGCAGTTTATCCAGGGTCCTGAACACTGAAGCTTTCTTT.